This T cell receptor beta chain was observed in a study of blood T cells in healthy people across ages. Then a second PCR, running about 6 to 12 cycles, was carried out with a sample-barcoded 5' primer and a J-beta primer mix. Per sample, CDR3-containing paired-end reads numbered at least 3 million. TCRdb processed the 5' RACE reads anew with MiXCR; each CDR3 protein has one entry. The repertoire consists of about 1.4 million distinct CDR3 sequences, with around 55% occurring once and the leading ten covering roughly 6.3%. Study-level points and caveats: In these data, TCR beta diversity tracked strongly with naive T cell percentage. The lack of PBMC sorting stopped any conclusive naive versus antigen-experienced comparison.

Worth noting for this clonotype: Its antigen is as yet unknown.

Approximately 10 milliliters was the volume of peripheral blood drawn from each donor. The receptor comes from a man aged 18 to 35 in good health. Source material: blood.

CDR3: CASIYGNEQFF. The CDR3 DNA follows: TGCGCCAGCATTTATGGAAATGAGCAGTTCTTC. This chain joins TRBV5-1 and TRBJ2-1; D is undetermined. This CDR3 contains 11 residues. V lost 6 bases, J lost 7 bases, and 8 bases lay in between. Germline CDR1 is SGHRS and CDR2 is YFSETQ.